A selection of T cell receptor beta chains follows, all from one sample in a study of cytomegalovirus exposure and HLA in healthy donors. Sequencing was performed with immunoSEQ multiplex PCR; in TCRdb, only in-frame clones are kept and a portion is missing. Seen here are 63,000 or so clones, roughly 74% observed once, and the top ten hold 20% to 25%. The sequenced sample consisted of PBMCs. Receptor source: a woman aged 30 to 39 in good health and CMV-seropositive. Each CDR3 is given with its conserved first and last residue. A D gene is named only where the DNA matches it firmly. Where a row states a size, it is once, few, many or the class of an expanded clone; other rows omit it.

J | size | V | D | DNA | CDR3
TRBJ2-7 | . | TRBV25-1 | TRBD1 | TGTAGCACAGGGACAGGGACCTACGAGCAGTACTTC | CSTGTGTYEQYF
TRBJ2-7 | few | TRBV6-5 | TRBD2 | TGTGCCAGCAGTTACTATAGCGGGAGGTTTTACGAGCAGTACTTC | CASSYYSGRFYEQYF
TRBJ1-2 | . | TRBV6-4 | . | TGTGCCAGCAGGGCACCAGTCCTTTATGGCTACACCTTC | CASRAPVLYGYTF
TRBJ2-3 | . | TRBV5-1 | TRBD2 | TGCGCCAGCAGCTCCGGGACTAGTGGTACGCAGTATTTT | CASSSGTSGTQYF
TRBJ2-7 | . | TRBV5-6 | TRBD1 | TGTGCCAGCAGCTTGACAGGGGCGAGAGACTACGAGCAGTACTTC | CASSLTGARDYEQYF
TRBJ1-4 | . | TRBV2 | . | TGTGCCAGCAGTAGGCAGGGCGCTAATGAAAAACTGTTTTTT | CASSRQGANEKLFF
TRBJ1-1 | . | TRBV4-2 | . | TGTGCCAGCAGACAAGATCAAGTCGGGATGGGGGCCCTGAACACTGAAGCTTTCTTT | CASRQDQVGMGALNTEAFF
TRBJ1-1 | . | TRBV18 | TRBD1 | TGTGCCAGCTCACAGGGGACAGGGATGAACACTGAAGCTTTCTTT | CASSQGTGMNTEAFF
TRBJ1-2 | . | TRBV5-4 | TRBD1 | TGTGCCAGCAGCCCAGGGACAGGGGGGATTAGGGTCAATGGCTACACCTTC | CASSPGTGGIRVNGYTF
TRBJ2-7 | . | TRBV6-5 | . | TGTGCCAGCTCGAGGCGCGAGAAAAGAAACTACGAGCAGTACTTC | CASSRREKRNYEQYF
TRBJ2-1 | . | TRBV2 | . | TGTGCCAGCAGTGCCTTCAATGAGCAGTTCTTC | CASSAFNEQFF
TRBJ2-7 | . | TRBV21-1 | . | TGTGCCAGCAGCAAAGTCCGGACAGTCTCCTACGAGCAGTACTTC | CASSKVRTVSYEQYF
TRBJ2-3 | . | TRBV10-2 | TRBD2 | TGCGCCAGCAACCCTAGCGGACGCACAGATACGCAGTATTTT | CASNPSGRTDTQYF
TRBJ2-7 | few | TRBV9 | TRBD1 | TGTGCCAGCAGCGGGACAGGGGGCGCCTCCGAGCAGTACTTC | CASSGTGGASEQYF
TRBJ1-5 | . | TRBV28 | TRBD1 | TGTGCCAGCAGATCCCCCGGGACAGTTAATCAGCCCCAGCATTTT | CASRSPGTVNQPQHF
TRBJ2-3 | . | TRBV2 | TRBD2 | TGTGCCAGCAGTGGGTACGCGGGACTAGCGGGAGCAGATACGCAGTATTTT | CASSGYAGLAGADTQYF
TRBJ1-4 | . | TRBV28 | TRBD1 | TGTGCCAGCAGTAACTGGGACAGGTTGTTTTTT | CASSNWDRLFF
TRBJ2-7 | . | TRBV7-2 | . | TGTGCCAGCAGCCCCGACAGGACAGCCTACGAGCAGTACTTC | CASSPDRTAYEQYF
TRBJ1-4 | . | TRBV11-2 | TRBD1 | TGTGCCAGCAACCAGGGGGCAATACCAACTAATGAAAAACTGTTTTTT | CASNQGAIPTNEKLFF
TRBJ1-2 | . | TRBV20-1 | TRBD1 | TGCAGTGCCGGGACAGGGTTTGGCTACACCTTC | CSAGTGFGYTF
TRBJ2-5 | . | TRBV15 | TRBD2 | TGTGCCACCAGCGCAAGACTAGCGGGAGAAGAGACCCAGTACTTC | CATSARLAGEETQYF
TRBJ2-3 | . | TRBV2 | . | TGTGCCAGCGGAGCAGGCACAGATACGCAGTATTTT | CASGAGTDTQYF
TRBJ1-5 | . | TRBV4-1 | TRBD1 | TGCGCCAGCAGCTCGGGACAGTATAGCAATCAGCCCCAGCATTTT | CASSSGQYSNQPQHF
TRBJ1-2 | . | TRBV5-6 | . | TGTGCCAGCAGCTTGGAAGCGGCAGGGAGGGGCTACACCTTC | CASSLEAAGRGYTF
TRBJ1-5 | . | TRBV2 | . | TGTGCCAGCAGTTCAGATAGCAATCAGCCCCAGCATTTT | CASSSDSNQPQHF
TRBJ2-3 | . | TRBV29-1 | . | TGCAGCGTTGAAAAGGCAGGGGCCGCCACAGATACGCAGTATTTT | CSVEKAGAATDTQYF
TRBJ2-5 | few | TRBV7-9 | . | TGTGCCAGCAGCTTAGGGCCGCGGGAGACCCAGTACTTC | CASSLGPRETQYF
TRBJ2-5 | . | TRBV5-5 | TRBD1 | TGTGCCAGCAGATCCCGGGACAGGGGTGAGACCCAGTACTTC | CASRSRDRGETQYF
TRBJ2-7 | once | TRBV28 | TRBD2 | TGTGCCAGCACCGGGGGGGCTCACTACGAGCAGTACTTC | CASTGGAHYEQYF
TRBJ2-3 | . | TRBV30 | . | TGTGCCTGGGGACTCCCCGGAGGATCAGATACGCAGTATTTT | CAWGLPGGSDTQYF
TRBJ2-7 | . | TRBV29-1 | TRBD1 | TGCAGCGTTGAGTTGGGACAGACCTACGAGCAGTACTTC | CSVELGQTYEQYF
TRBJ2-1 | . | TRBV30 | . | TGTGCCTGGAGTAGGAGCGGATCCTACAATGAGCAGTTCTTC | CAWSRSGSYNEQFF
TRBJ1-1 | . | TRBV2 | . | TGTGCCAGCAGTGGTCGCAGGGGAAACACTGAAGCTTTCTTT | CASSGRRGNTEAFF
TRBJ1-2 | . | TRBV4-3 | . | TGCGCCAGCAGCCAAGCTTATCAAGGGGCGGACTATGGCTACACCTTC | CASSQAYQGADYGYTF
TRBJ2-1 | . | TRBV6-1 | TRBD2 | TGTGCCAGTAAAAGAGCGGGAGGATCCTACAATGAGCAGTTCTTC | CASKRAGGSYNEQFF
TRBJ1-1 | . | TRBV28 | . | TGTGCCAGCAGCCCCCCCAGGGCGAAAGCGACTGAAGCTTTCTTT | CASSPPRAKATEAFF
TRBJ2-7 | . | TRBV28 | TRBD2 | TGTGCCAGCACCAAAGCCGGGACTAGCGGGAGCTCCACCTACGAGCAGTACTTC | CASTKAGTSGSSTYEQYF
TRBJ1-5 | . | TRBV30 | . | TGTGCCTGGGTACCCCGCGGGTCTAGCAATCAGCCCCAGCATTTT | CAWVPRGSSNQPQHF
TRBJ2-1 | . | TRBV6-5 | . | TGTGCCAGCAGTTCAGGGATGAGTCCCAATGAGCAGTTCTTC | CASSSGMSPNEQFF
TRBJ2-3 | . | TRBV6-5 | TRBD2 | TGTGCCAGCAGCAGGACTAGCGGGAGAAGTGGTACGCAGTATTTT | CASSRTSGRSGTQYF
TRBJ2-7 | . | TRBV4-3 | . | TGCGCCAGCAGCCAAGATAACATCCGACAAACCTACGAGCAGTACTTC | CASSQDNIRQTYEQYF